This T cell receptor (beta chain) was recorded in a study of control samples from healthy donors and cancer patients. Germline CDR1 is SGDLS and CDR2 is YYNGEE. The CDR3 sequence is 13 residues long. Trimming cost V 0 bases and J 3 bases, with 4 bases left between them. Some clones are missing from TCRdb's copy, which holds only in-frame ones; the method was immunoSEQ multiplex PCR. This sample carries about 57,000 clones, around 93% of them seen once, and the ten largest clones take approximately 0.95%. This chain uses TRBV9 with TRBJ2-4; D not certain. This receptor was obtained from a man aged 25 to 45 with colorectal cancer. The sequenced sample was PBMCs. CDR3 amino acids: CASSVDGKNIQYF. CDR3 DNA: TGTGCCAGCAGCGTAGACGGCAAAAACATTCAGTACTTC. Based on the CDR3 plus reference TRBV9 and TRBJ2-4, the full variable domain is DSGVTQTPKHLITATGQRVTLRCSPRSGDLSVYWYQQSLDQGLQFLIQYYNGEERAKGNILERFSAQQFPDLHSELNLSSLELGDSALYFCASSVDGKNIQYFGAGTRLSVL.